This T cell receptor (beta chain) was sequenced for a study of T cells in Graves' hyperthyroidism and ophthalmopathy. Study-wide context: Prior to any treatment, at the point of initial diagnosis, peripheral blood was collected.

Whole-study findings and limits: Among thyroid clonotypes expanded above 0.001, most also appeared in blood. A model using 13 V-J features told ophthalmopathy apart from stable hyperthyroidism.

Amplified regions were TCR beta CDR3 sequences from RNA transcripts. The TCR CDR3 was amplified in a first-round RT-PCR using the HTBI primer set. TCRdb used MiXCR to reprocess the multiplex PCR reads, holding one entry per CDR3 protein. The sample records about 840,000 distinct CDR3 sequences, 38% being singletons. Fresh peripheral blood, 10 ml, yielded the PBMCs. This clonotype was recorded a few times. The antigen is not known. One junction end disagrees with the germline gene, perhaps due to a read error. The sequenced sample consisted of blood. The sequence derives from a young man with Graves' hyperthyroidism.

CDR3 coding DNA: TGTGCTAGCAGGAATGTTATTCAAGAGACCCAGTACTTC. Its translation: CASRNVIQETQYF. This sequence joins TRBV5-1 and TRBJ2-5; tentatively, D is TRBD2 (5 bases). The germline V gene has CDR1 SGHRS and CDR2 YFSETQ. The CDR3 runs to 13 residues.